This T cell receptor (beta chain) emerged from a study of T cells in narcolepsy. Study-wide context: Healthy controls were enrolled alongside patients with narcolepsy type 1 or type 2.

In its sample, this clone ranks as medium-sized. The antigen is undetermined. The CDR3 consists of 13 residues. The V end was cut by 8 bases, the J end by 3 bases, with 14 bases between. Germline V lookup: CDR1 KGHSH, CDR2 LQKENI. Study results and limitations: Same-patient CSF and blood CD4+ T cell clonotypes included HCRT-specific and TRIB2-specific autoreactive ones. Reportedly, autoreactive clonotypes were serially detected in patients' blood but not controls'.

Repertoires were generated with immunoSEQ multiplex PCR, while TCRdb's copy carries only in-frame clones and drops some. This sample yields approximately 2,500 clones, of which 26% are seen a single time; 4.4% belongs to the top ten. The chain employs TRBV18 and TRBJ2-7, with a weak D call TRBD2 (6 bases). The source material was cultured CD4+ T cells from cerebrospinal fluid. This TCR was recovered from a human donor with narcolepsy. The CDR3 is CASHQDGGYEQYF. The CDR3 DNA follows: TGTGCCAGCCATCAGGACGGGGGCTACGAGCAGTACTTC.